One and the same sample provided the 10 T cell receptor beta chains below, sequenced in a study of T cell repertoires in cytomegalovirus infection. TCRdb re-derived calls from the reads in MiXCR, one entry per CDR3 protein. Here the sample spans approximately 500,000 distinct CDR3 sequences, roughly 12% being singletons. What was sequenced was PBMCs. These receptors were obtained from a human donor in good health (CMV status not recorded). Some clones in this sample may be carry-over from other donors' samples.

This clonotype was seen many times. This rearrangement joins TRBV7-2 to TRBJ2-7; a weak D match, TRBD2 (5 bases). This CDR3 contains 14 residues. Germline loops: CDR1 SGHTA, CDR2 FQGNSA. Trimming removed 6 bases from V and 3 bases from J, with 15 bases in between. The CDR3 bases are TGTGCCAGCAGTCACCGCAGGACTCACTACGAGCAGTACTTC. The encoded protein is CASSHRRTHYEQYF.

V usage is TRBV18 and J usage is TRBJ1-1; no definite D call. Trimming took off 1 base at V and 3 bases at J, with 9 bases between the two ends. This CDR3 is 14 amino acids long. Per the germline V gene, CDR1 is KGHSH and CDR2 is LQKENI. The CDR3 loop is CASSPQVGYTEAFF. The CDR3 region has the DNA TGTGCCAGCTCACCACAGGTCGGGTACACTGAAGCTTTCTTT.

This clonotype was seen more than once but under ten times. The chain is built from TRBV12-3 or TRBV12-4 and TRBJ1-3; D gene unclear. CDR3 length: 12 residues. Between the trimmed V and J ends, which lost 3 bases and 8 bases, there was a span of 8 bases. In nucleotides, the CDR3 is TGTGCCAGCAGTTTGTCGGGGTACACCATATATTTT. Translated, it gives CASSLSGYTIYF.

The rearrangement links TRBV20-1 to TRBJ2-1; 8 bases fit TRBD2. Germline assignment: CDR1 DFQATT and CDR2 SNEGSKA (reference sequence). This CDR3 region has 18 residues. With V trimmed by 3 bases and J by 8 bases, 21 bases remained unmatched. The CDR3 region has the DNA TGCAGTGCTAGTTTTGGAGTAGCGGGGTCTTTAGGGGGGGATGAGCAGTTCTTC. It encodes CSASFGVAGSLGGDEQFF.

With respect to this clonotype: Being one base from a much bigger clone, this may be a read error. This rearrangement joins TRBV12-3 or TRBV12-4 to TRBJ1-5; D not resolved. The V end lost 5 bases, the J end lost 4 bases, and 12 bases lay between the germline ends. The CDR3 runs 14 residues. The CDR3 nucleotides read TGTGCCAGCAGTCACTTGCACGGGAATCAGCCCCAGCATTTT. Translated, it gives CASSHLHGNQPQHF.

This clonotype was seen many times. This chain joins TRBV11-2 and TRBJ2-1, with 10 positions matching TRBD1. J was trimmed by 10 bases and V by 2 bases; bases with no gene match: 8. This CDR3 is 15 amino acids long. Germline CDR1 and CDR2: SGHAT and FQNNGV. The DNA for the CDR3 is TGTGCCAGCAGCTTAACCGGGACAGGGGCCGGGGAGCAGTTCTTC. It specifies CASSLTGTGAGEQFF. The whole variable domain, filled in from reference TRBV11-2 and TRBJ2-1, reads EAGVAQSPRYKIIEKRQSVAFWCNPISGHATLYWYQQILGQGPKLLIQFQNNGVVDDSQLPKDRFSAERLKGVDSTLKIQPAKLEDSAVYLCASSLTGTGAGEQFFGPGTRLTVL.

This clonotype showed up just a few times. Just one base apart from a much larger clone, this may be a read error. The chain has TRBV7-9 and TRBJ1-2; TRBD1 aligns across 10 bases. The germline V gene has CDR1 SEHNR and CDR2 FQNEAQ (reference sequence). The CDR3 contains 15 residues. V lost 3 bases, J lost 0 bases, and 1 base stayed unmatched. In DNA, the CDR3 is TGTGCCAGCAGCTTTGGGACAGGGGCTAACTATGGCTACACCTTC. Amino acid sequence: CASSFGTGANYGYTF.

The sample holds many counts of this clonotype. V is TRBV27 and J is TRBJ1-6; unclear D gene. The V end lost 0 bases, the J end lost 0 bases, and 9 bases lay between the germline ends. This CDR3 is 17 amino acids long. The germline V gene has CDR1 MNHEY and CDR2 SMNVEV (reference sequence). In DNA form, the CDR3 reads TGTGCCAGCAGTTTATCGGTCTTGAGCTCCTATAATTCACCCCTCCACTTT. It is translated as CASSLSVLSSYNSPLHF.

The chain has TRBV6-1 and TRBJ1-1; 8 bases are a match to TRBD1. The CDR3 has 17 residues. V shed 0 bases, J shed 1 base, and the junction held 7 bases outside the gene matches. The germline V gene encodes CDR1 MNHNS and CDR2 SASEGT. CDR3 region: CASSEALGQGKNTEAFF. The CDR3 DNA reads TGTGCCAGCAGTGAAGCGCTAGGACAGGGAAAGAACACTGAAGCTTTCTTT.

The chain is built from TRBV18 and TRBJ1-5, with D possibly matching TRBD1 (5 bases). Germline CDR1 and CDR2: KGHSH and LQKENI. The CDR3 extends over 13 amino acids. The V end was cut by 1 base, the J end by 7 bases, with 8 bases between. CDR3 nucleotide sequence: TGTGCCAGCTCACCACAGGGGAAGCAGCCCCAGCATTTT. The encoded protein is CASSPQGKQPQHF. Based on the CDR3 plus reference TRBV18 and TRBJ1-5, the full variable domain is NAGVMQNPRHLVRRRGQEARLRCSPMKGHSHVYWYRQLPEEGLKFMVYLQKENIIDESGMPKERFSAEFPKEGPSILRIQQVVRGDSAAYFCASSPQGKQPQHFGDGTRLSIL.